Each of the 2 T cell receptor beta chains below was sequenced from the same sample in a study of blood T cell repertoires in COVID-19. TCRdb's table, derived via immunoSEQ multiplex PCR, lists solely in-frame clones and lacks some. The top ten hold roughly 10% of the sample, which has some 260,000 clones, around nine tenths seen once. The specimen was PBMCs or T cells enriched from blood (not recorded which). These receptors were collected from a man aged 35 to 55 who had recovered from COVID-19.

The J gene is TRBJ1-2, the V gene TRBV10-3; D not resolved. This CDR3 spans 12 amino acids. V was clipped by 3 bases and J by 4 bases, with 6 bases between them. Germline values: CDR1 ENHRY, CDR2 SYGVKD. CDR3 bases: TGTGCCATCAGTGACCCGGGCTATGGCTACACCTTC. Translating gives CAISDPGYGYTF.

This sequence joins TRBV28 and TRBJ1-1, with D perhaps matching TRBD1 (5 bases). The CDR3 is made up of 13 amino acids. The germline CDR1 and CDR2 sequences are MDHEN and SYDVKM. CDR3 in DNA: TGTGTCACAGGAGCCGGCCGATACACTGAAGCTTTCTTT. Encoded protein: CVTGAGRYTEAFF.